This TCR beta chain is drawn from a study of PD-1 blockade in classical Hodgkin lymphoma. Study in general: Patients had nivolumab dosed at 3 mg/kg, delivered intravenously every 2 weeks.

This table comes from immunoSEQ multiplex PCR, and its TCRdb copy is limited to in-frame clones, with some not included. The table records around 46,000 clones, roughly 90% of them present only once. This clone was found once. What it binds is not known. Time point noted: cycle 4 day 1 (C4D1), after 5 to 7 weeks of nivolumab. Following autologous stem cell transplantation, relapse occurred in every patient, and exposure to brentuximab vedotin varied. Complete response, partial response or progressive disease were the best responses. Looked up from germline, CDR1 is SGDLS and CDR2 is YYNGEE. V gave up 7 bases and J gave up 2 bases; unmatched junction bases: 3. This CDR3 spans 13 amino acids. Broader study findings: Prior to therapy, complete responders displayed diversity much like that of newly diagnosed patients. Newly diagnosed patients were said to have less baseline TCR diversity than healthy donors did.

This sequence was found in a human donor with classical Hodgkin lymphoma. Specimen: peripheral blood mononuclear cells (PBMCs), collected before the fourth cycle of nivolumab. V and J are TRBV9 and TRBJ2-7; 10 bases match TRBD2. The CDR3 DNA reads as TGTGCCAGCGGACTAGCGGAGACCTACGAGCAGTACTTC. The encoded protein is CASGLAETYEQYF.